This T cell receptor beta chain was sequenced in a study of tumor and adjacent non-tumor tissue in lung cancer. The library came from three nested PCR rounds adapted from ARM-PCR protocols. Each CDR3 protein is one row after TCRdb ran MiXCR on the multiplex PCR reads. The repertoire consists of approximately 90,000 distinct CDR3 sequences, with around 57% occurring once and the leading ten covering roughly 15%. RNA was extracted from bulk tissue without any cell sorting. Many counts were recorded for this clonotype. Its matching antigen is unknown. Findings and caveats of the study: In normal lung, the top 100 clones were significantly more dominant than in tumor. TCR diversity was significantly greater in tumor than normal lung tissue.

Germline V gives CDR1 MNHNS, CDR2 SASEGT. This CDR3 spans 11 amino acids. The germline V and J ends were trimmed by 7 bases and 4 bases, with 7 bases remaining between them. Sequencing used lung tumor tissue. The sequence was collected from a man between 65 and 80 years old with non-small cell lung cancer. The chain recombines TRBV6-1 with TRBJ1-1; the D is unclear. CDR3 in DNA: TGTGCCAGCACTACGAGCACTGAAGCTTTCTTT. It yields the protein CASTTSTEAFF.